A single T cell receptor beta chain is shown here with its context. V lost 4 bases to trimming and J lost 0 bases, with 13 bases between them. Germline V lookup: CDR1 SGHKS, CDR2 YYEKEE (reference sequence). The CDR3 is 16 residues long. TCRdb re-called the RT-PCR reads with MiXCR, one entry per CDR3 protein. The sample has 550,000 to 750,000 distinct CDR3 sequences; around 14% are singletons. This sequence joins TRBV5-5 and TRBJ1-4, with D possibly being TRBD1 (5 bases). This receptor was obtained from a female donor in good health, serving as a healthy control. The sequenced material came from memory CD4+ T cells from blood. CDR3 in amino acids: CASSRDPGSTNEKLFF. CDR3 sequence (DNA): TGTGCCAGCAGCCGGGACCCGGGATCAACTAATGAAAAACTGTTTTTT.